This T cell receptor (beta chain) was identified during a study of T cell changes during pregnancy in multiple sclerosis. The table came from immunoSEQ multiplex PCR; TCRdb's copy has only in-frame clones and leaves some out. The sample holds tens of thousands of clones, approximately 88% seen once. Germline CDR1 is SGHTA and CDR2 is FQGNSA. This CDR3 region has 13 residues. The ends were cut back, 5 bases at V and 1 base at J, with 9 bases in the middle. The TCR was taken from a female donor with multiple sclerosis, enrolled in a pregnancy study. The V call is TRBV7-2, the J call TRBJ2-7; no reliable D call. The sequences come from peripheral blood, collected in the first trimester of pregnancy. CDR3 DNA sequence: TGTGCCAGCAGCATGAGGCCATCCTACGAGCAGTACTTC. It codes for CASSMRPSYEQYF.